This T cell receptor (beta chain) was sequenced during a study of T cells in Graves' hyperthyroidism and ophthalmopathy. RNA transcripts yielded amplified TCR beta CDR3 regions. The HTBI primer set served for first-round RT-PCR of the TCR CDR3. TCRdb passed the multiplex PCR reads through MiXCR, listing each CDR3 protein once. Here the sample spans more than 300,000 distinct CDR3 sequences, around 14% being singletons. This CDR3 region has 13 residues. Germline assignment: CDR1 SSHAT and CDR2 FNYEAQ (reference sequence). Of note for this clonotype: Its ends do not fully match the called genes, so a read error is possible.

The gene calls are TRBV7-7 and TRBJ2-1, with D possibly being TRBD1 (5 bases). Sequenced sample: blood. The clonotype was recovered from a woman aged 55-70 years with Graves' hyperthyroidism. CDR3 nucleotide sequence: TGTGCTAGCAGCGCCGACAGAAACAATGAGCAGTTCTTC. Residues: CASSADRNNEQFF.